A single TCR beta chain is shown here with its context. Its antigen remains unidentified. Profiled with immunoSEQ multiplex PCR; TCRdb holds only in-frame clones, not every one. This sample has under 65,000 clones, with about nine tenths found just once. The CDR3 contains 15 residues. Per the germline V gene, CDR1 is KGHSH and CDR2 is LQKENI. The data originate from a study of OX40 agonist ivuxolimab in advanced cancers. For the study at large: Patients were under 90% male with ages about 23 to 90, mean about 60. Prior checkpoint blockade (anti-PD-1, anti-PD-L1 or anti-CTLA-4) was permitted; around 37% had it. Study-wide results and caveats: Among expanded peripheral T cells, antigen specificity went undetermined.

Here the sequenced sample was CD4+ or CD8+ T cells sorted from blood, taken in a trial of the OX40 agonist ivuxolimab. The receptor's source is an adult with an advanced solid tumor such as melanoma, head and neck, liver or kidney cancer. The chain has TRBV18 and TRBJ2-5, with 8 bases lining up with TRBD1. Judging by the DNA end, TRBJ2-7 fits better; the J call may be wrong. CDR3 region: CASSPGTGRSYEQYF. As DNA, the CDR3 is TGTGCCAGCTCACCAGGGACAGGTCGATCCTACGAGCAGTACTTC.